The clone carrying this T cell receptor beta chain was seen at least ten times. Its target is not known. Libraries of TCR beta came from quantitative 5'-RACE with molecular barcodes. TCRdb reanalysed the 5' RACE reads using MiXCR and keeps one entry per CDR3 protein. The sample shows about 160,000 distinct CDR3 sequences, 18% of them seen only once. The entry originates in a study of CD8 T cells in ankylosing spondylitis. General study findings and limits: Disease-linked clones, CD8+, were relatively rare in peripheral blood. Clones linked to disease were reported to show significant enrichment in matched ankylosing spondylitis synovial fluid.

The CDR3 is 14 residues long. CDR1 is ENHRY and CDR2 is SYGVKD in the germline V gene. V shed 0 bases and J shed 5 bases, with 10 bases lying between them. This TCR derives from a male donor with ankylosing spondylitis or in good health (not recorded which). The genes are TRBV10-3 and TRBJ2-5; D gene ambiguous. The sample was blood, either unsorted or a sorted T cell fraction (not recorded which). The CDR3 coding sequence is TGTGCCATCAGTGAGTCGAACATAGGGGAGACCCAGTACTTC. Its translation: CAISESNIGETQYF.